This T cell receptor beta chain was observed in a study of cytomegalovirus exposure and HLA in healthy donors. For the study at large: Samples from HLA-typed donors yielded some 85 million unique TCRs in an early data release.

The germline V and J ends were trimmed by 3 bases and 7 bases, with 7 bases remaining between them. Germline assignment: CDR1 MDHEN and CDR2 SYDVKM. The CDR3 is made up of 12 amino acids. The PCR employed 60 Vbeta primers together with 13 Jbeta primers. Libraries were prepared by immunoSEQ multiplex PCR; TCRdb keeps only in-frame clonotypes and omits some of them. The table lists 180,000 or so clones, 60% to 80% of them singletons. Study conclusions and caveats: For TCR beta chains, V- and J-gene trimming was later linked to a missense DCLRE1C variant. It was taken for granted in presence/absence analyses that sequencing depth across donors was roughly uniform.

Turning to this clone: Its antigen is undetermined.

The chain links TRBV28 to TRBJ2-1; D not certain. This receptor was identified in a woman in her thirties or forties in good health and CMV-seropositive. Sequencing was carried out using PBMCs. CDR3 nucleotides: TGTGCCAGCAGTTTTCGGGTAAATGAGCAGTTCTTC. It is translated as CASSFRVNEQFF.